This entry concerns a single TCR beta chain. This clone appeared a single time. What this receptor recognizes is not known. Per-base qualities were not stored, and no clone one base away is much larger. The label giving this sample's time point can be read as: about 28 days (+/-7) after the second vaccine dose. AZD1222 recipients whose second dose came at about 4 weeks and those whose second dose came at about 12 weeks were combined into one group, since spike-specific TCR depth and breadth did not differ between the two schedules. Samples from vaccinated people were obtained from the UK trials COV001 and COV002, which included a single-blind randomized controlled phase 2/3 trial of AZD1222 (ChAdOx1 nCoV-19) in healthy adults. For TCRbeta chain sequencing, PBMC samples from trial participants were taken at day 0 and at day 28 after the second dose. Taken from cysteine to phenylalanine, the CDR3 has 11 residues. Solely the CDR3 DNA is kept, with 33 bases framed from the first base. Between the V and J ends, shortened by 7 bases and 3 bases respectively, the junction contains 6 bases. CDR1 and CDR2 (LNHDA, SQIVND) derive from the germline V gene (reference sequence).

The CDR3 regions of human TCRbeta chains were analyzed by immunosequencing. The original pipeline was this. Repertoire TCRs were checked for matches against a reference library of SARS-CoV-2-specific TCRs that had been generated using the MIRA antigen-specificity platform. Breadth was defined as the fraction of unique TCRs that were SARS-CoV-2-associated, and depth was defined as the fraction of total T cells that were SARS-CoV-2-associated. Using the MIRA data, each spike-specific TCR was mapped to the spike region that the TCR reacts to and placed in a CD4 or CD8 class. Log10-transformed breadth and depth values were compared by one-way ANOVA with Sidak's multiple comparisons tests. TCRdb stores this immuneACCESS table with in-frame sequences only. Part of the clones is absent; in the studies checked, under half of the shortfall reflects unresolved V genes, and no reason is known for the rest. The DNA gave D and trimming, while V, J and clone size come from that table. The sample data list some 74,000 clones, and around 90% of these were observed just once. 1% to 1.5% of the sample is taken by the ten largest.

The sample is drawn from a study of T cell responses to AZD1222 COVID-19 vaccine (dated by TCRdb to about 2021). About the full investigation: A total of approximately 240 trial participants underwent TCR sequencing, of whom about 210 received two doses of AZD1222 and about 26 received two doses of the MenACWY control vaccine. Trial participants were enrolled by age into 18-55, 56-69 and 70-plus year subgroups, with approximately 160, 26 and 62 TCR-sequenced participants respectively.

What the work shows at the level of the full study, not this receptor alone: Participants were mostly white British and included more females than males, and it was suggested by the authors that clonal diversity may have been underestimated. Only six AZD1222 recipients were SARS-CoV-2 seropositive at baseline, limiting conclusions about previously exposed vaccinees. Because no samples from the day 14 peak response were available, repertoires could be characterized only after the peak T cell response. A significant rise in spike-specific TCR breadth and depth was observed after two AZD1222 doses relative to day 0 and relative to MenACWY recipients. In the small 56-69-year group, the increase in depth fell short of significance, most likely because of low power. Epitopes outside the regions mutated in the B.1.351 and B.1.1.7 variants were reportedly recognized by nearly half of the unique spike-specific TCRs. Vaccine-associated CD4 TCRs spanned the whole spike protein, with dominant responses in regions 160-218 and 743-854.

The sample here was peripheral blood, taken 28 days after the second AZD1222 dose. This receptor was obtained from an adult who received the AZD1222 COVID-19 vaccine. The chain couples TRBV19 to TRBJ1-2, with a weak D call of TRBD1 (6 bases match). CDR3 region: CASKGDYGYTF. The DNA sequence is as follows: TGTGCCAGTAAGGGGGACTATGGCTACACCTTC.